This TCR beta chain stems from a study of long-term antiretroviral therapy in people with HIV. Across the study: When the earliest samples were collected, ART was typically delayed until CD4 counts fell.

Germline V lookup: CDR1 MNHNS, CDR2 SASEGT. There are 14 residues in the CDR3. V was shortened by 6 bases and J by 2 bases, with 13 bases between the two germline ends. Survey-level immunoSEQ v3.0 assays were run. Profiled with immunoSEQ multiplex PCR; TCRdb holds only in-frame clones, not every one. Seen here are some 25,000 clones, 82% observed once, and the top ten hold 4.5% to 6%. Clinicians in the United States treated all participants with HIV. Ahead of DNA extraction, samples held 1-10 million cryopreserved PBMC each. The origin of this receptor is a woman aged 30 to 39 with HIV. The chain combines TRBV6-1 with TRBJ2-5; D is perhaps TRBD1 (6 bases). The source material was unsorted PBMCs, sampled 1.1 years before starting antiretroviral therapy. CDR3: CASRYRVMQETQYF. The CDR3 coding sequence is TGTGCCAGCAGGTACAGGGTTATGCAAGAGACCCAGTACTTC.